This paragraph covers one T cell receptor (beta chain) sequence. Its antigen is currently not known. No qualities accompany the bases; no much larger clone lies one base away. V and J are truncated by 8 bases and 0 bases respectively, leaving an intervening sequence of 11 bases. CDR1 and CDR2, per the germline V gene, are MDHEN and SYDVKM. Taken from cysteine to phenylalanine, the CDR3 has 14 residues. Only the CDR3 DNA is retained, 42 bases long and in frame from the first base. This entry comes from a study of blood T cell repertoires in COVID-19 (dated by TCRdb to 2019 to 2021). Regarding the research as a whole: Samples from collaborators originated in the United States, Italy and Spain and spanned both the acute and convalescent phases of COVID-19. The material from the prospective study consisted of cDNA or gDNA derived from T cells, B-cell-depleted T cells, or PBMCs. The repertoires were made available in a free public database intended to serve as a resource for research on the immune response to SARS-CoV-2. Where available, HLA class I and class II types were taken from metadata supplied by the sample provider and were not determined by assay-based typing. The sample metadata nearly always contained a de-identified subject ID, COVID-19 status, age in years and sex. Samples came from the ongoing ImmuneRACE study (first 160 participants) plus 1,254 subjects from 6 global collaborators. The dataset comprised deeply sampled blood TCRbeta repertoires from subjects exposed to, actively infected with, or recovered from COVID-19.

The immunoSEQ Assay, a bias-controlled multiplex PCR, was used to amplify TCRbeta CDR3 regions from genomic DNA. The original pipeline was this. Within the assay, amplification of reference gene primers was used to estimate how many nucleated cells each sample contained. To quantify the absolute abundance of each unique TCRbeta CDR3 rearrangement, sequence reads were collapsed and filtered. For each sample, productive Simpson clonality was calculated as the square root of Simpson's diversity index over productive rearrangements. TCRdb's version of the immuneACCESS table is confined to in-frame rearrangements and falls short of the full clone set. An unresolved V gene accounts for under half of the shortfall where checked; the remainder is of unknown origin. V, J and clone size reflect that table, while D and trimming were determined from the DNA. Within this sample are about 140,000 clones, with about 80% of them counted one time only. The ten largest make up approximately 3.6% of the sample.

Whole blood was collected in K2EDTA tubes by collaborating institutions according to the institutions' own protocols. Collaborator samples were shipped for TCRbeta analysis as frozen whole blood, isolated PBMCs, or DNA extracted from either sample type. Broad study findings and their caveats: The quantity of clinical and demographic metadata differed by source and by participant and was supplied without curation.

This TCR was recovered from a man aged 55 to 70 with acute or convalescent COVID-19. The material sequenced was peripheral blood. The rearrangement combines TRBV28 with TRBJ1-3; the D gene lacks a confident call. The nucleotides read TGTGCCAGCTCCGTTTTTATCTCTGGAAACACCATATATTTT. Its protein reads: CASSVFISGNTIYF. Here the CDR3 is joined to the reference TRBV28 and TRBJ1-3 genes, and the full variable domain is: DVKVTQSSRYLVKRTGEKVFLECVQDMDHENMFWYRQDPGLGLRLIYFSYDVKMKEKGDIPEGYSVSREKKERFSLILESASTNQTSMYLCASSVFISGNTIYFGEGSWLTVV.